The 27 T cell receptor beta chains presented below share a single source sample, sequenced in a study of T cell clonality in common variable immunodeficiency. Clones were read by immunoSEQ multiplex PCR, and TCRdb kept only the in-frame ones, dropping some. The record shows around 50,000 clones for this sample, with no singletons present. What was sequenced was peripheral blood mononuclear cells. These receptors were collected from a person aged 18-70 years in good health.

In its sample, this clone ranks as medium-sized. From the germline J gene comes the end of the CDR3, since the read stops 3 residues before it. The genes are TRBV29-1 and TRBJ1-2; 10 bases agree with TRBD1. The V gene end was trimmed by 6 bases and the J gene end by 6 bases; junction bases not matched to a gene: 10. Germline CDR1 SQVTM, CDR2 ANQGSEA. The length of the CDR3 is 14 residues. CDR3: CSVTKTGGLDGYTF. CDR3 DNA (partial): TGCAGCGTCACCAAGACAGGGGGCTTGGATGGC.

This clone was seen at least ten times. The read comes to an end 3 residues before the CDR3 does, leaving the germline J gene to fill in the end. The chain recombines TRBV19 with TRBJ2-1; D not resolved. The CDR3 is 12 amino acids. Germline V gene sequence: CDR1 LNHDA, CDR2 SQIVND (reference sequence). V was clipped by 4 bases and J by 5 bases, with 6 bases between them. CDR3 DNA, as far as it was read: TGTGCCAGTAGTACCCTAAACAATGAG. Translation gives CASSTLNNE. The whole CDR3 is CASSTLNNEQFF. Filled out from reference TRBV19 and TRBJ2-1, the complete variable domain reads DGGITQSPKYLFRKEGQNVTLSCEQNLNHDAMYWYRQDPGQGLRLIYYSQIVNDFQKGDIAEGYSVSREKKESFPLTVTSAQKNPTAFYLCASSTLNNEQFFGPGTRLTVL.

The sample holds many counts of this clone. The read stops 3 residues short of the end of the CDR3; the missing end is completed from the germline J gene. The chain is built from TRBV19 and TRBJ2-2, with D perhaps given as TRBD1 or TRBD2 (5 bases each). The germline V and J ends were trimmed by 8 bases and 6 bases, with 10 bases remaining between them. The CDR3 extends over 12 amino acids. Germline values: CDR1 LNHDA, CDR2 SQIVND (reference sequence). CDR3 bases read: TGTGCCAGTTCGAGGGGCGCCGGGGAG. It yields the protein CASSRGAGE. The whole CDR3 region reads CASSRGAGELFF.

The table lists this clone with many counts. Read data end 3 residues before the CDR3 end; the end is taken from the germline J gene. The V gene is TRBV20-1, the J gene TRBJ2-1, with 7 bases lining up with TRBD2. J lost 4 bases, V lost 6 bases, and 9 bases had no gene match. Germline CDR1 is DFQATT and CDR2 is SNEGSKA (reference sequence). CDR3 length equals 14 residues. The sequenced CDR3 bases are TGCAGTGCAGACAGCGGGGCTAGGTACAATGAG. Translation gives CSADSGARYNE. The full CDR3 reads CSADSGARYNEQFF.

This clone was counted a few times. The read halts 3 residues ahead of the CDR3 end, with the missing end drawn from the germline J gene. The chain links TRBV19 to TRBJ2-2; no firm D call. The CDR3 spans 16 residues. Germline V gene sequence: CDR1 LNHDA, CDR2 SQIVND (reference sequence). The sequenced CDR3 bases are TGTGCCAGTAGTATGCGACCACAACCAACTAATGAAAAG. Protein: CASSMRPQPTNEK. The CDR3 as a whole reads CASSMRPQPTNEKLFF.

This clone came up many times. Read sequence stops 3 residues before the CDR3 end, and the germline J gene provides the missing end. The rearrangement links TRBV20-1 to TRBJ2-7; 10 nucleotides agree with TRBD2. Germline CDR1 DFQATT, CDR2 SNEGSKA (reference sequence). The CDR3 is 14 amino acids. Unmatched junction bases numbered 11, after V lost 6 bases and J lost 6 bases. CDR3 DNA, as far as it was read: TGCAGTGCGGGAGCGGGGGGGATGGCTACCGAG. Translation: CSAGAGGMATE. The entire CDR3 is CSAGAGGMATEQYF.

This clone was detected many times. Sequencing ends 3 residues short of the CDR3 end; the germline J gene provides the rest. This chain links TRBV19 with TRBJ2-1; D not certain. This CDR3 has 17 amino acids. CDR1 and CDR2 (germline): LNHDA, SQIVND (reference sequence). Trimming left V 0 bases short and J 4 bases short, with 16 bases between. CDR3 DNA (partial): TGTGCCAGTAGTATAGACAGGAATACCGCTTCTTACAATGAG. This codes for CASSIDRNTASYNE. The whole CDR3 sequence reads CASSIDRNTASYNEQFF.

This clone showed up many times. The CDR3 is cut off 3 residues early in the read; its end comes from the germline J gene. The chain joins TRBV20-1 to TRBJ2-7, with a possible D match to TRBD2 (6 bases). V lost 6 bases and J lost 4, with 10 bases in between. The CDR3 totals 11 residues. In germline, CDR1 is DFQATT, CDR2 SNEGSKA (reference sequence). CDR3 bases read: TGCAGTGCAACCCGGGGGTACGAG. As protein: CSATRGYE. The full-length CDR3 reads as CSATRGYEQYF.

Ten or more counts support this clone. The chain's CDR3 is CASSLNSPYNEQFF. The covered CDR3 bases are TGTGCCAGCAGCTTAAACAGTCCTTACAATGAG. V is TRBV7-3 and J is TRBJ2-1; no clear D gene. The read terminates 3 residues ahead of where the CDR3 ends, so the germline J gene completes it. Trimming took off 1 base at V and 4 bases at J, with 8 bases between the two ends. The CDR3 runs to 14 residues. Germline CDR1 SGHTA, CDR2 FQGTGA.

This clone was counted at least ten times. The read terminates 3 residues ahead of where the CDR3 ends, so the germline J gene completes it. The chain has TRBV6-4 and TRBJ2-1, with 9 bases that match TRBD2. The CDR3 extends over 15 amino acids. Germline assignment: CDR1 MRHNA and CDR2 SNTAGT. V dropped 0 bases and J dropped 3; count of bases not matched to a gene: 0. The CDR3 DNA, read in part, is TGTGCCAGCAGTGACTCGACTAGCGGCTACAATGAG. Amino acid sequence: CASSDSTSGYNE. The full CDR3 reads CASSDSTSGYNEQFF.

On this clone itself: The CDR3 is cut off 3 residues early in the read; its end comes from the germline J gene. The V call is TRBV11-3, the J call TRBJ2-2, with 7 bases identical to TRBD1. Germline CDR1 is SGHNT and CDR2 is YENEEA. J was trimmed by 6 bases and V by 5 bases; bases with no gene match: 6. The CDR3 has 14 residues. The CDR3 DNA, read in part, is TGTGCCAGCAGCCGAAAAGGGACAGCCGGGGAG. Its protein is CASSRKGTAGE. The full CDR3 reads CASSRKGTAGELFF. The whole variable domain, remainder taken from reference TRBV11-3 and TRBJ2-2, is EAGVVQSPRYKIIEKKQPVAFWCNPISGHNTLYWYLQNLGQGPELLIRYENEEAVDDSQLPKDRFSAERLKGVDSTLKIQPAELGDSAVYLCASSRKGTAGELFFGEGSRLTVL.

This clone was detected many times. The CDR3 reads CASLGALQGGSDTQYF. The sequenced CDR3 bases are TGTGCCAGCTTAGGGGCCCTCCAGGGAGGGTCAGATACG. The chain uses TRBV18 and TRBJ2-3; 7 nucleotides line up with TRBD2. The read terminates 3 residues before the CDR3 end, so the remaining end is supplied by the germline J gene. The V segment lost 7 bases and the J segment 4 bases; nucleotides outside the gene matches: 14. Germline CDR1 is KGHSH and CDR2 is LQKENI. The CDR3 runs 16 residues.

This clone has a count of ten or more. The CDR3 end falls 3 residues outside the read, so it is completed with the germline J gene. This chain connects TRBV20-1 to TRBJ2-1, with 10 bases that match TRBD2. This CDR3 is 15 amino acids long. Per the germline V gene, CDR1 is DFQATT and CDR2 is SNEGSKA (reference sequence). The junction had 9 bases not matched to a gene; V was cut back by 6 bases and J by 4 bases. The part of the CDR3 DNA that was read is TGCAGTGCCGCGCGGGTTAGCGGGGGGTACAATGAG. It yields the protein CSAARVSGGYNE. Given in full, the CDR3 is CSAARVSGGYNEQFF.

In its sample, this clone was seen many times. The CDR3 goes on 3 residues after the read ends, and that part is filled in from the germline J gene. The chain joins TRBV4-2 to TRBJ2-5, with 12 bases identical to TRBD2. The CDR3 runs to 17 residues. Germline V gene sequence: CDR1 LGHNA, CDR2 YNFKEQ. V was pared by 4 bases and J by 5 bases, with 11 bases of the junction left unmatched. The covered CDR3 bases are TGTGCCAGCAGCCCGGGTAGGACTAGCGGGGTCCGGGAGACC. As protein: CASSPGRTSGVRET. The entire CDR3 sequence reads CASSPGRTSGVRETQYF.

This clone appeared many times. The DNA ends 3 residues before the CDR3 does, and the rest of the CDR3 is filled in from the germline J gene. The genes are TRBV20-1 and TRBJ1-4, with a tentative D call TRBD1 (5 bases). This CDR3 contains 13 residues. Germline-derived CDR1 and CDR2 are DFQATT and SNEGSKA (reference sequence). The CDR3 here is CRGCGGVEEKLFF. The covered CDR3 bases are TGCAGAGGTTGCGGGGGAGTAGAAGAAAAA.

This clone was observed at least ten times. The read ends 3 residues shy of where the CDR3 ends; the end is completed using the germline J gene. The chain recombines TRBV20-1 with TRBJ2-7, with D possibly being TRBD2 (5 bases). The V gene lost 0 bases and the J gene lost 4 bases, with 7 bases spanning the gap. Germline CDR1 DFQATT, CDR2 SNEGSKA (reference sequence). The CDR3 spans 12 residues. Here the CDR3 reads CSARELEYEQYF. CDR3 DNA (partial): TGCAGTGCTAGAGAACTAGAATACGAG.

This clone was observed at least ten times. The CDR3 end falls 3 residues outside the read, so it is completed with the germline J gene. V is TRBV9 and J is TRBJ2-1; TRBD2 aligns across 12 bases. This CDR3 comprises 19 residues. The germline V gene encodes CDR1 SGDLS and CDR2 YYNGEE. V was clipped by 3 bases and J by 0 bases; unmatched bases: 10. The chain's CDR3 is CASSAAGTSGPSSYNEQFF. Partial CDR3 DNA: TGTGCCAGCAGCGCGGCCGGGACTAGCGGGCCGAGCTCCTACAATGAG.

The CDR3 loop is CASSLSQGYEQYF. The DNA read from the CDR3 is TGTGCCAGCAGCTTAAGTCAGGGGTACGAG. The gene calls are TRBV7-2 and TRBJ2-7; possible D gene TRBD1, 6 bases. With the read ending 3 residues before the CDR3 end, the germline J gene is used to fill in that end. V lost 2 bases and J 4 bases, leaving 9 bases between the germline ends. CDR1 SGHTA and CDR2 FQGNSA come from the germline V gene. The CDR3 length is 13 residues.

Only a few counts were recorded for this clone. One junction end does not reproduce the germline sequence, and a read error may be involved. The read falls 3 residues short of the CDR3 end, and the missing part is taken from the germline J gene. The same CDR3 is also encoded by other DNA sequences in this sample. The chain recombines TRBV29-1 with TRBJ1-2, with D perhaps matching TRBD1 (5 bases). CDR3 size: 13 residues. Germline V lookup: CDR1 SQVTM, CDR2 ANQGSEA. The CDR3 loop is CSVAGTRDYGYTF. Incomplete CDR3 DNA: TGCAGCGTGGCCGGGACTCGCGACTATGGG.

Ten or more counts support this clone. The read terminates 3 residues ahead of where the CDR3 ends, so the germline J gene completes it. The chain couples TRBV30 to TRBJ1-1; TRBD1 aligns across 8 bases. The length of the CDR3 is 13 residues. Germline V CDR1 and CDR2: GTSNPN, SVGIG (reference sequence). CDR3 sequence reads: CAWEWTGIGEAFF. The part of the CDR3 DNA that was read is TGTGCCTGGGAGTGGACAGGGATAGGGGAA.

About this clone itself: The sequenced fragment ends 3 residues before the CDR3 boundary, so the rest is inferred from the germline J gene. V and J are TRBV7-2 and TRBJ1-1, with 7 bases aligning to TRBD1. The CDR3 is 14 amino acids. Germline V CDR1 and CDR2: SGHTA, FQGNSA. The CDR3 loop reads CASSKGGAADTAFF. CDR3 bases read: TGTGCCAGCAGCAAAGGGGGCGCGGCAGATACG.

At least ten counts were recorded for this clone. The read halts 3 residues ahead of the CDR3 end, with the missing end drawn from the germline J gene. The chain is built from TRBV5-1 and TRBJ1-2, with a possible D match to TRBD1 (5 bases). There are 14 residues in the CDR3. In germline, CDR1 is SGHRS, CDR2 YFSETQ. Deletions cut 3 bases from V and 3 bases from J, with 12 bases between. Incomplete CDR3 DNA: TGCGCCAGCAGCTCCGGCGGGGCGGACTATGGC. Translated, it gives CASSSGGADYG. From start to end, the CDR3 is CASSSGGADYGYTF. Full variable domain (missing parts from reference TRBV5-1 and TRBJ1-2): KAGVTQTPRYLIKTRGQQVTLSCSPISGHRSVSWYQQTPGQGLQFLFEYFSETQRNKGNFPGRFSGRQFSNSRSEMNVSTLELGDSALYLCASSSGGADYGYTFGSGTRLTVV.

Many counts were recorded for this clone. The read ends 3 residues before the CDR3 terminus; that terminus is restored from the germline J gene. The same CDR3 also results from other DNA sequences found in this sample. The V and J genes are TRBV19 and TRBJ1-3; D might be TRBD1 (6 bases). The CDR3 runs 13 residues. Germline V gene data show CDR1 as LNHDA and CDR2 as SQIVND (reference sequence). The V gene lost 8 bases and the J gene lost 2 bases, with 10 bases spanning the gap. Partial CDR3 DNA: TGTGCCAGTCAGGGGCGGACTGGAAACACC. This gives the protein CASQGRTGNT. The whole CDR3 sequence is CASQGRTGNTIYF.

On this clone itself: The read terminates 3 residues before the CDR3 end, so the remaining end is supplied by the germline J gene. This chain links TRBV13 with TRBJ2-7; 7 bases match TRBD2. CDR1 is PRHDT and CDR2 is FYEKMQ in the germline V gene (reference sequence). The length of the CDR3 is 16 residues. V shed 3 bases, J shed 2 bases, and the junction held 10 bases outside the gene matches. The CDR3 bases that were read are TGTGCCAGCAGCTTCTCCTTTGGCGCGGGAGCCTACGAG. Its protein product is CASSFSFGAGAYE. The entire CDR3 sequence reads CASSFSFGAGAYEQYF.

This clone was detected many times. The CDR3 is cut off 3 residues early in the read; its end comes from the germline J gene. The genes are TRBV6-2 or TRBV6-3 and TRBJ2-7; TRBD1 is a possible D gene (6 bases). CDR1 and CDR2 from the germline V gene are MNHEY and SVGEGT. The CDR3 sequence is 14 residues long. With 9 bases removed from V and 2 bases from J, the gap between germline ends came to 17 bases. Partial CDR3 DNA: TGTGCCAGGACTTTAAACAGGGTTACCTACGAG. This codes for CARTLNRVTYE. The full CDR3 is CARTLNRVTYEQYF.

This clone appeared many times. The CDR3 bases that were read are TGTGCCAGCAGCTTAGTTAGCGGGGGAACCTACGAG. The encoded protein is CASSLVSGGTYE. The complete CDR3 reads CASSLVSGGTYEQYF. This rearrangement joins TRBV7-2 to TRBJ2-7, with 9 bases fitting TRBD2. The read terminates 3 residues before the CDR3 end, so the remaining end is supplied by the germline J gene. The CDR3 has 15 amino acids. CDR1 and CDR2 from the germline V gene are SGHTA and FQGNSA. Losses at the gene ends were 1 base for V and 2 bases for J; bases not matched to a gene: 3.

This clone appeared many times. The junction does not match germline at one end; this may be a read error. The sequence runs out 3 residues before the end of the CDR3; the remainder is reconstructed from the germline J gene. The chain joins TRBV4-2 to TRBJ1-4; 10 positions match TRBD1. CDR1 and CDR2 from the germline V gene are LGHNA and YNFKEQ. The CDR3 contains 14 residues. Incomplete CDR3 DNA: TGCGCCAGCAGCCTCGGACAGGGGGGTGAAAAA. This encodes CASSLGQGGEK. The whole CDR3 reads CASSLGQGGEKLFF.